One and the same sample provided the 32 T cell receptor beta chains below, sequenced in a study of T cells expressing NK-cell markers. No DNA is given; TCRdb re-called the 5' RACE reads and lists each CDR3 protein once. This sample's clone table lists hundreds of thousands of distinct CDR3 sequences. Sequenced sample: blood T cells: a sorted CD56 or NKG2C T cell subset, CD4+ or CD8+ T cells, or bulk PBMC T cells (not recorded which). The receptors stem from a woman between 18 and 69 years old in good health.

V gene TRBV29-1 combines with J gene TRBJ2-3; the D call from TCRdb, TRBD1, cannot be confirmed without DNA. The CDR3 covers 16 residues. Germline V gives CDR1 SQVTM, CDR2 ANQGSEA. The CDR3 spells CSVVIPPGGNPDTQYF.

The rearrangement uses TRBV6-5 and TRBJ2-1. CDR1 and CDR2 from the germline V gene are MNHEY and SVGAGI. The CDR3 is 14 amino acids. CDR3 sequence reads: CASSYSLSYNEQFF.

The chain joins TRBV3-1 to TRBJ2-1; TCRdb outputs TRBD2, but without DNA this stays unchecked. The CDR3 length is 19 residues. The germline V gene has CDR1 LGHDT and CDR2 YNNKEL (reference sequence). CDR3 residues: CASSPQLAGDRGSYNEQFF.

This chain uses TRBV5-1 with TRBJ2-1; the D call of TRBD1 rests on TCRdb alone, since no DNA is present to check it. The CDR3 spans 12 residues. CDR1 SGHRS and CDR2 YFSETQ come from the germline V gene. The CDR3: CASSPTGVEQFF.

The chain employs TRBV30 and TRBJ1-2. Germline loops: CDR1 GTSNPN, CDR2 SVGIG (reference sequence). The CDR3 spans 14 residues. The CDR3 region is CAWILGSANYGYTF.

This sequence joins TRBV20-1 and TRBJ1-1; with no DNA, the TCRdb D assignment of TRBD1 cannot be verified. CDR1 and CDR2 (germline): DFQATT, SNEGSKA (reference sequence). This CDR3 has 13 residues. The CDR3: CSARSPGRTEAFF.

The chain employs TRBV5-4 and TRBJ1-2; TCRdb gives TRBD1 as the D gene, but with no DNA this cannot be confirmed. CDR1 is SGHNT and CDR2 is YYREEE in the germline V gene (reference sequence). The CDR3 is 16 amino acids. Here the CDR3 reads CASTPTPGHPDYGYTF.

The chain joins TRBV5-5 to TRBJ1-1. The CDR3 runs 13 residues. The germline V gene encodes CDR1 SGHKS and CDR2 YYEKEE (reference sequence). This chain's CDR3 is CASSFPAGTEAFF.

The chain couples TRBV11-2 to TRBJ2-1; TCRdb's D gene call, TRBD1, goes unchecked for lack of DNA. This CDR3 region has 14 residues. Looked up from germline, CDR1 is SGHAT and CDR2 is FQNNGV. The CDR3 is CASSHGASYNEQFF. Looking up the rest from reference TRBV11-2 and TRBJ2-1 gives the full variable domain: EAGVAQSPRYKIIEKRQSVAFWCNPISGHATLYWYQQILGQGPKLLIQFQNNGVVDDSQLPKDRFSAERLKGVDSTLKIQPAKLEDSAVYLCASSHGASYNEQFFGPGTRLTVL.

The chain couples TRBV7-8 to TRBJ1-2; the D gene TCRdb calls, TRBD1, cannot be checked with no DNA. This CDR3 region has 13 residues. CDR1 is SGHVS and CDR2 is FQNEAQ in the germline V gene. Here the CDR3 reads CASSFDRSYGYTF.

The CDR3 is CSAAGGQGAYEQYF. This sequence joins TRBV29-1 and TRBJ2-7; TCRdb's D call of TRBD1 is untestable without DNA. Germline V gene sequence: CDR1 SQVTM, CDR2 ANQGSEA. The CDR3 consists of 14 residues.

The gene calls are TRBV12-3 or TRBV12-4 and TRBJ2-7; there is no DNA to check the TCRdb D call of TRBD1. The CDR3 extends over 13 amino acids. The CDR3 loop reads CASSLGQTAEQYF.

V usage is TRBV7-2 and J usage is TRBJ1-1; TCRdb selects TRBD1, and the lack of DNA leaves this call unchecked. In germline, CDR1 is SGHTA, CDR2 FQGNSA. The CDR3 is 14 residues long. The CDR3 is CASSVGQVETEAFF.

This CDR3 is CASSLGQGEMETQYF. J is TRBJ2-5 and V is TRBV12-3 or TRBV12-4; TCRdb outputs TRBD1, but without DNA this stays unchecked. The CDR3 is 15 amino acids.

The V call is TRBV29-1, the J call TRBJ1-1; without DNA, the TCRdb call of TRBD1 cannot be checked. The CDR3 has 14 residues. Per the germline V gene, CDR1 is SQVTM and CDR2 is ANQGSEA. The CDR3 loop is CSVAPGGQHTEAFF. The full variable domain, in which reference TRBV29-1 and TRBJ1-1 provide the parts outside the CDR3, is SAVISQKPSRDICQRGTSLTIQCQVDSQVTMMFWYRQQPGQSLTLIATANQGSEATYESGFVIDKFPISRPNLTFSTLTVSNMSPEDSSIYLCSVAPGGQHTEAFFGQGTRLTVV.

The chain combines TRBV24-1 with TRBJ2-1. CDR1 and CDR2 (germline): KGHDR, SFDVKD. The CDR3 spans 14 residues. The CDR3 spells CATSDVTISNEQFF.

The chain employs TRBV6-1 and TRBJ2-3; TCRdb indicates TRBD1, and absent DNA this call remains unverified. Germline V CDR1 and CDR2: MNHNS, SASEGT. The CDR3 is made up of 15 amino acids. The CDR3 loop reads CASRTRDRSGDTQYF.

The rearrangement joins TRBV15 to TRBJ1-5. Per germline, CDR1 LNHNV and CDR2 YYDKDF (reference sequence). The CDR3 loop spans 15 amino acids. CDR3 loop: CATSRDRQSNQPQHF.

V gene TRBV15 combines with J gene TRBJ2-1; the D call from TCRdb, TRBD1, cannot be confirmed without DNA. Per germline, CDR1 LNHNV and CDR2 YYDKDF (reference sequence). This CDR3 comprises 16 residues. The CDR3 spells CATSNPSGDVYNEQFF.

This sequence joins TRBV6-5 and TRBJ1-2; the D call from TCRdb, TRBD1, cannot be confirmed without DNA. The CDR3 extends over 11 amino acids. CDR1 and CDR2 from the germline V gene are MNHEY and SVGAGI. CDR3 protein: CASSARGGYTF.

V gene TRBV20-1 combines with J gene TRBJ2-5; the TCRdb call, TRBD1, lacks DNA for checking. The germline gives CDR1 DFQATT, CDR2 SNEGSKA (reference sequence). CDR3 length: 16 residues. The CDR3 spells CSARGARGRIQETQYF.

V usage is TRBV20-1 and J usage is TRBJ1-5. This CDR3 has 15 amino acids. Germline assignment: CDR1 DFQATT and CDR2 SNEGSKA (reference sequence). The CDR3 sequence: CSARDRGSSNQPQHF.

The rearrangement links TRBV19 to TRBJ1-1. This CDR3 is 12 amino acids long. Germline loops: CDR1 LNHDA, CDR2 SQIVND (reference sequence). CDR3 sequence: CASSRRGTEAFF. Together with reference TRBV19 and TRBJ1-1, the CDR3 gives the full variable domain: DGGITQSPKYLFRKEGQNVTLSCEQNLNHDAMYWYRQDPGQGLRLIYYSQIVNDFQKGDIAEGYSVSREKKESFPLTVTSAQKNPTAFYLCASSRRGTEAFFGQGTRLTVV.

The chain is built from TRBV28 and TRBJ2-7. CDR1 is MDHEN, CDR2 SYDVKM, per germline. This CDR3 has 16 residues. The CDR3: CASSLGQRKSTYEQYF.

V usage is TRBV5-6 and J usage is TRBJ2-5; TCRdb picks TRBD2, but there is no DNA to check that call. Germline CDR1 SGHDT, CDR2 YYEEEE. CDR3 length: 16 amino acids. The CDR3 sequence: CASSFGLAGVSETQYF. Full variable domain (rest looked up from reference TRBV5-6 and TRBJ2-5): DAGVTQSPTHLIKTRGQQVTLRCSPKSGHDTVSWYQQALGQGPQFIFQYYEEEERQRGNFPDRFSGHQFPNYSSELNVNALLLGDSALYLCASSFGLAGVSETQYFGPGTRLLVL.

The chain has TRBV18 and TRBJ2-1; checking the TCRdb D call of TRBD2 is not possible without DNA. The CDR3 totals 14 residues. The V gene's germline CDR1 is KGHSH and CDR2 LQKENI. The CDR3 loop reads CASSPISGDNEQFF.

This chain joins TRBV27 and TRBJ1-1; TCRdb indicates TRBD1, and absent DNA this call remains unverified. The CDR3 loop spans 12 amino acids. Germline assignment: CDR1 MNHEY and CDR2 SMNVEV (reference sequence). This chain's CDR3 is CASSAPQGTAFF.

V usage is TRBV3-1 and J usage is TRBJ1-1; TCRdb reports TRBD1, a call that lacks DNA to check it against. Germline CDR1 LGHDT, CDR2 YNNKEL (reference sequence). This CDR3 has 14 residues. This CDR3 reads CASSNRAPNTEAFF.

This chain uses TRBV12-3 or TRBV12-4 with TRBJ1-5. The CDR3 loop spans 13 amino acids. CDR3 in amino acids: CASSYDGNQPQHF.

The chain has TRBV29-1 and TRBJ2-1; TCRdb selects TRBD2, and the lack of DNA leaves this call unchecked. CDR1 is SQVTM and CDR2 is ANQGSEA in the germline V gene. This CDR3 spans 14 amino acids. The CDR3 loop is CSVEAGGRGNEQFF.

CDR3 region: CASREVYDTGELFF. The gene calls are TRBV6-1 and TRBJ2-2. Germline CDR1 reads MNHNS; CDR2 reads SASEGT. The CDR3 length is 14 residues.

This chain connects TRBV2 to TRBJ2-2; TCRdb returns TRBD1, unconfirmable since there is no DNA. The CDR3 loop spans 14 amino acids. From germline, CDR1 is SNHLY and CDR2 FYNNEI. The CDR3 loop is CAISRDPGGGELFF.